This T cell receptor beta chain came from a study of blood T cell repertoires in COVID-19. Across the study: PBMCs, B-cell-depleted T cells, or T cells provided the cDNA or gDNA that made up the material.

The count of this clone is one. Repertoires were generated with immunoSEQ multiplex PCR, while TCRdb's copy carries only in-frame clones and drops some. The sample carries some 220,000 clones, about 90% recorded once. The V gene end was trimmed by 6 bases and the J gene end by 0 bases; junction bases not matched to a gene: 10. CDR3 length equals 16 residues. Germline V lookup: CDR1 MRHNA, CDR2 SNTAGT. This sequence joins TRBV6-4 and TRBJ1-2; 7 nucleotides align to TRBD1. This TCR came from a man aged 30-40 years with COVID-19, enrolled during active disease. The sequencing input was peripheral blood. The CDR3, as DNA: TGTGCCAGCAGATCCCGGGACAGAAATTCTAACTATGGCTACACCTTC. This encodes CASRSRDRNSNYGYTF.